This is a list of T cell receptor beta chains from one sample in a study of human T cells and chemical hapten exposure. TCRdb re-analysed the RACE reads in MiXCR, keeping a single row per CDR3 protein. The repertoire holds tens of thousands of distinct CDR3 sequences, with 9% to 9.5% as singletons. The sample consisted of whole blood, taken in connection with sensitization to the hapten diphenylcyclopropenone (DPC). The receptors were gathered from a woman aged 40 to 50 with alopecia areata. Some clones in this sample may be carry-over from other donors' samples. The CDR3 runs from the conserved cysteine through the conserved F or W. Fields, in order: CDR3 protein, V gene, J gene, clone size. Only some rows state a clone size, as once, few, many or a class for expanded clones.

CASSPDRLRTGELFF,TRBV7-2,TRBJ2-2,many
CASSWGGTDTQYF,TRBV28,TRBJ2-3,many
CSADLKGQSYEQYF,TRBV20-1,TRBJ2-7,many
CASSLAWGHGYTF,TRBV7-2,TRBJ1-2,few
CASSLAPLSSNNEQFF,TRBV5-1,TRBJ2-1,many
CATSIAAQPQHF,TRBV28,TRBJ1-5,many
CATSIGYSNQPQHF,TRBV15,TRBJ1-5,NA
CASNRGGSGDTQYF,TRBV6-6,TRBJ2-3,many
CASSLTGASGANVLTF,TRBV12-3/TRBV12-4,TRBJ2-6,few
CASSQERSQRQTQYF,TRBV4-2,TRBJ2-5,many
CASSPGAIQETQYF,TRBV5-1,TRBJ2-5,many
CASSQAKYEQYF,TRBV3-1,TRBJ2-7,many
CASSLLRLGELFF,TRBV11-2,TRBJ2-2,many
CASSYRGSNQPQHF,TRBV6-5,TRBJ1-5,many
CSVEGQPNEKLFF,TRBV29-1,TRBJ1-4,many
CASRAMGTGYNEQFF,TRBV2,TRBJ2-1,many
CASSQVVAGHSSYNEQFF,TRBV3-1,TRBJ2-1,few
CAWSAGNTEAFF,TRBV30,TRBJ1-1,many
CASSLLTNSPGNTIYF,TRBV6-2/TRBV6-3,TRBJ1-3,many
CASSLGGTPAPGEKLFF,TRBV12-3/TRBV12-4,TRBJ1-4,many
CASSLERGKRTQYF,TRBV7-6,TRBJ2-3,few
CASSESGFNQPQHF,TRBV10-2,TRBJ1-5,medium-sized
CSAPQGGLAKNIQYF,TRBV20-1,TRBJ2-4,many
CASSPGTSTTEAFF,TRBV18,TRBJ1-1,NA
CASSWGGGATDTQYF,TRBV5-4,TRBJ2-3,many
CSVNAYQSYNEQFF,TRBV29-1,TRBJ2-1,many
CASSQPSGGSDTQYF,TRBV4-1,TRBJ2-3,once
CASSYPNGDRNTGELFF,TRBV6-6,TRBJ2-2,NA
CSAREGTTYNSPLHF,TRBV20-1,TRBJ1-6,few
CSAPNGRSHFF,TRBV20-1,TRBJ2-1,few
CASSLEASHGLDF,TRBV4-2,TRBJ1-2,many
CASSQGGREQYF,TRBV7-3,TRBJ2-7,few
CASSPGRPNSNQPQHF,TRBV18,TRBJ1-5,few
CASPKAGQSTDTQYF,TRBV6-1,TRBJ2-3,few
CSARATGTGDQPQHF,TRBV20-1,TRBJ1-5,few
CASSPLRGAPLKDTQYF,TRBV18,TRBJ2-3,many
CASSLQRSGSISYNEQFF,TRBV5-1,TRBJ2-1,few
CARCPRRGDNEQFF,TRBV28,TRBJ2-1,few
CASSQVAPTTNEKLFF,TRBV4-1,TRBJ1-4,many
CASSLEFPDTQYF,TRBV5-6,TRBJ2-3,many
CASSQGQEGLLF,TRBV3-2,TRBJ2-3,NA
CSARHQTNTEAFF,TRBV20-1,TRBJ1-1,many
CASSPAQTITGELFF,TRBV7-2,TRBJ2-2,NA
CATSAPGTYNEQFF,TRBV24-1,TRBJ2-1,few
CATLPYDRGGYGYTF,TRBV28,TRBJ1-2,many